Listed below are T cell receptor beta chains from one sample, sequenced in a study of T cell changes during pregnancy in multiple sclerosis. Clones were sequenced by immunoSEQ multiplex PCR, and TCRdb holds only the in-frame ones, with some missing. The sample lists approximately 40,000 clones, about 93% seen once, with 0.3% to 0.4% in the top ten. Specimen: CD4+ T cells from peripheral blood mononuclear cells, collected in the third trimester of pregnancy. Receptor source: a female donor in good health, enrolled as a control in a pregnancy study. CDR3s include the opening cysteine and the closing phenylalanine or tryptophan. The D gene is left open where the match is weak. The size of a clone is reported for some rows only, either as once, few or many, or as a class for expanded clones.

v_gene	j_gene	abundance	d_gene	CDR3aa	CDR3nt
TRBV21-1	TRBJ2-7	.	.	CASSNTYEQYF	TGTGCCAGCAGCAATACCTACGAGCAGTACTTC
TRBV11-3	TRBJ2-3	.	.	CASSSFADTQYF	TGTGCCAGCAGCTCATTTGCGGATACGCAGTATTTT
TRBV7-2	TRBJ2-1	.	TRBD2	CASSLDGRGGNEQFF	TGTGCCAGCAGCTTAGACGGGAGGGGGGGTAATGAGCAGTTCTTC
TRBV7-2	TRBJ2-4	.	TRBD1	CASSWTGGSNIQYF	TGTGCCAGCAGTTGGACAGGGGGCTCAAACATTCAGTACTTC
TRBV28	TRBJ2-7	.	TRBD1	CASSLFFSTGATFYEQYF	TGTGCCAGCAGTTTATTCTTTTCCACAGGGGCCACATTCTACGAGCAGTACTTC
TRBV7-3	TRBJ2-7	.	.	CASSLNPGKLGEQYF	TGTGCCAGCAGCTTAAATCCGGGGAAGTTGGGCGAGCAGTACTTC
TRBV7-2	TRBJ2-7	.	TRBD1	CASSTGTGGYEQYF	TGTGCCAGCAGCACCGGGACAGGGGGCTACGAGCAGTACTTC
TRBV23-1	TRBJ2-7	.	TRBD1	CASSQAQGLLYEQYF	TGCGCCAGCAGTCAAGCACAGGGGCTTCTCTACGAGCAGTACTTC
TRBV27	TRBJ1-5	once	.	CASSLSITGQPQHF	TGTGCCAGCAGTTTATCGATAACCGGTCAGCCCCAGCATTTT
TRBV2	TRBJ1-3	.	.	CASSELPGNSGNTIYF	TGTGCCAGCAGTGAACTGCCGGGGAACTCTGGAAACACCATATATTTT
TRBV4-1	TRBJ2-2	.	TRBD2	CASSQSGLAARGELFF	TGCGCCAGCAGCCAGTCCGGACTAGCGGCCAGAGGGGAGCTGTTTTTT
TRBV2	TRBJ1-5	.	.	CASGGQSNQPQHF	TGTGCCAGCGGAGGACAGTCCAATCAGCCCCAGCATTTT
TRBV15	TRBJ2-4	.	TRBD2	CATSRGQPSGPKNIQYF	TGTGCCACCAGCAGAGGGCAGCCTAGCGGGCCCAAAAACATTCAGTACTTC
TRBV5-4	TRBJ1-1	few	TRBD1	CASRGQMNTEAFF	TGTGCCAGCAGGGGACAGATGAACACTGAAGCTTTCTTT
TRBV4-1	TRBJ2-3	.	TRBD2	CASSHGLAGTDTQYF	TGCGCCAGCAGCCATGGACTAGCGGGGACAGATACGCAGTATTTT
TRBV18	TRBJ2-3	.	TRBD2	CASSPPGLAQADTQYF	TGTGCCAGCTCACCTCCGGGACTAGCTCAGGCAGATACGCAGTATTTT
TRBV7-9	TRBJ1-5	once	TRBD1	CASSPEQDRVNQPQHF	TGTGCCAGCAGCCCAGAACAGGACAGGGTTAATCAGCCCCAGCATTTT
TRBV4-1	TRBJ1-2	once	.	CASSQESGNYGYTF	TGCGCCAGCAGCCAAGAAAGCGGTAACTATGGCTACACCTTC
TRBV21-1	TRBJ2-7	.	.	CASSKWMGTGRPPYEQYF	TGTGCCAGCAGCAAATGGATGGGGACAGGGAGACCCCCCTACGAGCAGTACTTC
TRBV5-1	TRBJ2-2	.	TRBD2	CASSLDSTSGGASTGELFF	TGCGCCAGCAGCTTGGATTCGACTAGCGGGGGGGCCAGTACCGGGGAGCTGTTTTTT
TRBV5-1	TRBJ2-1	.	TRBD1	CASSSGDRVGNEQFF	TGCGCCAGCAGCTCCGGGGACAGGGTGGGGAATGAGCAGTTCTTC
TRBV19	TRBJ1-5	.	.	CASAGQGMSNQPQHF	TGTGCCAGCGCTGGGCAGGGAATGAGCAATCAGCCCCAGCATTTT
TRBV11-1	TRBJ2-3	once	TRBD1	CASSPGQGARVDTQYF	TGTGCCAGCAGCCCGGGACAGGGGGCGCGTGTGGATACGCAGTATTTT
TRBV11-3	TRBJ2-1	.	.	CASSYTPTGKSYNEQFF	TGTGCCAGCAGCTATACCCCCACCGGGAAATCCTACAATGAGCAGTTCTTC
TRBV7-9	TRBJ2-4	medium-sized	TRBD2	CASSWGTSGGAIQYF	TGTGCCAGCAGCTGGGGGACTAGCGGGGGGGCAATTCAGTACTTC
TRBV30	TRBJ1-6	.	TRBD1	CAWRDRANSPLHF	TGTGCCTGGCGAGACAGGGCCAATTCACCCCTCCACTTT
TRBV5-6	TRBJ2-1	.	.	CASSPAVGRAAIREQFF	TGTGCCAGCAGCCCCGCCGTTGGCAGGGCCGCAATAAGGGAGCAGTTCTTC
TRBV18	TRBJ1-5	.	.	CASSPQEVSNQPQHF	TGTGCCAGCTCACCACAAGAGGTTAGCAATCAGCCCCAGCATTTT
TRBV10-3	TRBJ1-4	.	.	CAISEQTGTWEKLFF	TGTGCCATCAGTGAGCAGACCGGGACATGGGAAAAACTGTTTTTT
TRBV7-3	TRBJ1-1	few	TRBD1	CASSRGQGVSAEAFF	TGTGCCAGCAGCCGGGGACAGGGTGTAAGCGCTGAAGCTTTCTTT